This TCR beta chain was documented in a study of OX40 agonist ivuxolimab in advanced cancers. The method was immunoSEQ multiplex PCR; TCRdb's version includes in-frame clones alone and lacks a portion of them. The sample lists about 63,000 clones, roughly 87% seen once, with about 12% in the top ten. Trimming removed 7 bases from V and 4 bases from J, with 16 bases in between. The CDR3 sequence is 14 residues long. Germline CDR1 is LNHDA and CDR2 is SQIVND (reference sequence). This clone was seen once. Antigen: not known. Overall study findings and caveats: Expanded clones tended on average to be more numerous among CD8+ T cells than CD4+. Antigen targets of the expanded peripheral T cells went undetermined.

Source: CD4+ or CD8+ T cells sorted from blood, taken in a trial of the OX40 agonist ivuxolimab. This receptor was identified in an adult with an advanced solid tumor such as melanoma, head and neck, liver or kidney cancer. The chain has TRBV19 and TRBJ1-1; D possibly corresponds to TRBD1 (5 bases). The CDR3 DNA reads TGTGCCAGTACTCTTTTTAGGGACGGCACTGAAGCTTTCTTT. Its translation: CASTLFRDGTEAFF.